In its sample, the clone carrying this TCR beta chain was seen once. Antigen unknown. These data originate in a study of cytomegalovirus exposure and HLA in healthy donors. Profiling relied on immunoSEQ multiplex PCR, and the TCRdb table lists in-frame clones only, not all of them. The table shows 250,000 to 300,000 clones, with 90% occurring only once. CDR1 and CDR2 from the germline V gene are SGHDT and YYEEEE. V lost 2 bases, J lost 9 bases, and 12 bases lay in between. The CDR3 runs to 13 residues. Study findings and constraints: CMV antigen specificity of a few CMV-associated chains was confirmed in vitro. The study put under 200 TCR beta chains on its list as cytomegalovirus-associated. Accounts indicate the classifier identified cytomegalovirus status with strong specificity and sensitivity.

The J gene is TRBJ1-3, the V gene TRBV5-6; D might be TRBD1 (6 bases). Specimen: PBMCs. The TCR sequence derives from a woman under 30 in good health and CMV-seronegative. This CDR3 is CASSFRQAGTIYF. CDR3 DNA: TGTGCCAGCAGCTTTAGACAGGCGGGCACCATATATTTT.